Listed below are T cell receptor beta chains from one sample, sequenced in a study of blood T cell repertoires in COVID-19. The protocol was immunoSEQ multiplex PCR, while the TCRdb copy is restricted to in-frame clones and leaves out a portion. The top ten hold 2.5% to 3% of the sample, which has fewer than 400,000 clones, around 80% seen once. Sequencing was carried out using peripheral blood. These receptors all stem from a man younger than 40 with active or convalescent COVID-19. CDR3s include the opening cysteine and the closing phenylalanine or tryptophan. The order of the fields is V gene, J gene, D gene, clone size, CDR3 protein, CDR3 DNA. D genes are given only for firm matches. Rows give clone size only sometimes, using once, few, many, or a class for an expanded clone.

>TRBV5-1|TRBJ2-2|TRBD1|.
CASRQGTGVISGELFF
TGCGCCAGCAGACAGGGGACAGGGGTTATCTCCGGGGAGCTGTTTTTT
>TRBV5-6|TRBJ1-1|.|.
CASSARTVNTEAFF
TGTGCCAGCAGCGCCCGGACAGTGAACACTGAAGCTTTCTTT
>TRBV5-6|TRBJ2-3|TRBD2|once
CASSFIAGSPDTQYF
TGTGCCAGCAGCTTTATAGCGGGAAGCCCAGATACGCAGTATTTT
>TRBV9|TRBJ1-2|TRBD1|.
CASSVGTGGEGYGYTF
TGTGCCAGCAGCGTCGGGACAGGAGGGGAGGGCTATGGCTACACCTTC
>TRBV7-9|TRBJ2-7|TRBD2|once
CASSSSGTSYEQYF
TGTGCCAGCAGCTCGAGCGGGACCTCCTACGAGCAGTACTTC
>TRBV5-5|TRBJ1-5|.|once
CASGSGGAGAYQPQHF
TGTGCCAGCGGTTCCGGAGGTGCAGGGGCATATCAGCCCCAGCATTTT
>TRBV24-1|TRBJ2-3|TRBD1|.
CATSDSGTGDSTDTQYF
TGTGCCACCAGTGATTCCGGGACAGGGGATAGCACAGATACGCAGTATTTT
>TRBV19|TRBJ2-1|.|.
CASTRGASYNEQFF
TGTGCCAGTACACGGGGGGCATCATACAATGAGCAGTTCTTC
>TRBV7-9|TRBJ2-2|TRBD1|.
CASRLTGAGELFF
TGTGCCAGCAGATTGACAGGGGCCGGGGAGCTGTTTTTT
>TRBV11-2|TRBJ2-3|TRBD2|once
CASSLGTSGSTDTQYF
TGTGCCAGCAGCTTAGGGACTAGCGGCAGCACAGATACGCAGTATTTT
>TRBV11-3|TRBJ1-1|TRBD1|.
CASTMGRGIGAEAFF
TGTGCCAGCACCATGGGCAGGGGGATCGGAGCTGAAGCTTTCTTT
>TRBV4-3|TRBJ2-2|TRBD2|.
CASSQVTSGGYGELFF
TGCGCCAGCAGCCAAGTAACTAGCGGGGGTTACGGGGAGCTGTTTTTT
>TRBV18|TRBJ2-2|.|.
CASSSQVDTGELFF
TGTGCCAGCTCATCTCAGGTGGACACCGGGGAGCTGTTTTTT
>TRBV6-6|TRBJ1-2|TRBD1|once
CASSNRDRAQNYGYTF
TGTGCCAGCAGTAACCGGGACAGGGCACAAAACTATGGCTACACCTTC
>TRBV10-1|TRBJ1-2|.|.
CASSAAGDGYTF
TGCGCCAGCAGTGCGGCAGGGGATGGCTACACCTTC
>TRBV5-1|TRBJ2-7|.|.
CASSLVGGQGEQYF
TGCGCCAGCAGCTTGGTGGGGGGGCAAGGCGAGCAGTACTTC
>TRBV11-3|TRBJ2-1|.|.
CASSLLRTNNEQFF
TGTGCCAGCAGCCTTTTACGGACTAACAATGAGCAGTTCTTC
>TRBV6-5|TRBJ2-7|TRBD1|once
CASRPGTGLRYEQYF
TGTGCCAGCAGGCCTGGGACAGGGTTAAGATACGAGCAGTACTTC
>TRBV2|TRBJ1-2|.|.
CASSKLGGGHGYTF
TGTGCCAGCAGTAAACTGGGGGGGGGCCACGGCTACACCTTC
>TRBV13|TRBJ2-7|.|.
CASSLKWQGYEQYF
TGTGCCAGCAGCTTAAAATGGCAGGGCTACGAGCAGTACTTC
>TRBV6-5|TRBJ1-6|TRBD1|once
CASRETQGYSPLHF
TGTGCCAGCAGGGAGACACAGGGGTACTCACCCCTCCACTTT
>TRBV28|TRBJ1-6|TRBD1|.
CASSKTGGIVSPLHF
TGTGCCAGCAGTAAGACAGGGGGGATAGTATCACCCCTCCACTTT
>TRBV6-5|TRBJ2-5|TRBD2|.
CASRGGGTETQYF
TGTGCCAGCAGGGGCGGGGGTACGGAGACCCAGTACTTC
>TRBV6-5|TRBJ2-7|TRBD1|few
CASEGQGVNEQYF
TGTGCCAGCGAGGGACAGGGGGTAAACGAGCAGTACTTC
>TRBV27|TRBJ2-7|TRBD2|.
CASSFRRGTYEQYF
TGTGCCAGCAGTTTCCGGCGGGGGACCTACGAGCAGTACTTC
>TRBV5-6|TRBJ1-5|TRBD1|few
CASSFKGAGGNQPQHF
TGTGCCAGCAGCTTTAAGGGGGCTGGAGGCAATCAGCCCCAGCATTTT
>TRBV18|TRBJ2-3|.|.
CASSPVTGRSTDTQYF
TGTGCCAGCTCACCAGTGACGGGTAGGAGCACAGATACGCAGTATTTT
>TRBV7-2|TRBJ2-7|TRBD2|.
CASSLRTSGMVSSYEQYF
TGTGCCAGCAGCCTCCGGACTAGCGGGATGGTGAGCTCCTACGAGCAGTACTTC
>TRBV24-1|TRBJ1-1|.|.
CATSFDGYEAFF
TGTGCCACATCCTTTGACGGGTATGAAGCTTTCTTT
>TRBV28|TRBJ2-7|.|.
CASSGGSFPYEQYF
TGTGCCAGCAGTGGAGGGTCCTTTCCCTACGAGCAGTACTTC
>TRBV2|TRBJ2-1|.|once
CASSVQGWDEQFF
TGTGCCAGCAGTGTTCAGGGTTGGGATGAGCAGTTCTTC
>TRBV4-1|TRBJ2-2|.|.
CASSPHSTFTGELFF
TGCGCCAGCAGCCCCCACTCGACATTCACCGGGGAGCTGTTTTTT
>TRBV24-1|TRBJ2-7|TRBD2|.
CATADRTSGTKSSYEQYF
TGTGCCACCGCGGACCGGACTAGCGGGACGAAAAGCTCCTACGAGCAGTACTTC
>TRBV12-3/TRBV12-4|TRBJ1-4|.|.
CASSPNNEKLFF
TGTGCCAGCAGTCCCAATAATGAAAAACTGTTTTTT
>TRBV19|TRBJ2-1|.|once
CASSIDNTVVEQFF
TGTGCCAGTAGTATAGATAACACAGTCGTTGAGCAGTTCTTC
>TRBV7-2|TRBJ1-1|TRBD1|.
CASSLTGGSRTEAFF
TGTGCCAGCAGCTTGACAGGGGGCTCTCGCACTGAAGCTTTCTTT
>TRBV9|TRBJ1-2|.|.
CASSVLSGAYGYTF
TGTGCCAGCAGCGTATTAAGCGGAGCCTATGGCTACACCTTC
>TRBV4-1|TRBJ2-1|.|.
CASSQERSGEQFF
TGCGCCAGCAGCCAAGAGCGATCGGGTGAGCAGTTCTTC
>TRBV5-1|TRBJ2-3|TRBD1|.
CASSLWDRSTDTQYF
TGCGCCAGCAGCTTATGGGACAGGAGCACAGATACGCAGTATTTT
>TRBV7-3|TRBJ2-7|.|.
CASSSGSSYEQYF
TGTGCCAGCAGCTCTGGGAGCTCCTACGAGCAGTACTTC
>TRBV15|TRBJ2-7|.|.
CATSRDRGVTYEQYF
TGTGCCACCAGCAGAGACAGGGGGGTCACCTACGAGCAGTACTTC
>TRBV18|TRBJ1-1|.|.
CASSLGTNEAFF
TGTGCCAGCTCACTCGGGACAAATGAAGCTTTCTTT
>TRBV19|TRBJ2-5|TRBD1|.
CASSTDREETQYF
TGTGCCAGTAGTACCGACAGGGAGGAGACCCAGTACTTC
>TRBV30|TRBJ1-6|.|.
CAWSGLGVTLHF
TGTGCCTGGAGTGGGTTAGGGGTCACCCTCCACTTT
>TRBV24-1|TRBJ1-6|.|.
CATSTIGSSYNSPLHF
TGTGCCACTTCAACGATAGGGAGCTCCTATAATTCACCCCTCCACTTT
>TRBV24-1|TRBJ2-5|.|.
CATSATEETQYF
TGTGCCACCAGTGCCACAGAAGAGACCCAGTACTTC
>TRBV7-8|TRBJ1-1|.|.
CASSPQYIRTGTEAFF
TGTGCCAGCAGCCCCCAATACATAAGGACGGGAACTGAAGCTTTCTTT
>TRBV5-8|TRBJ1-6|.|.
CASSGASYNSPLHF
TGTGCCAGCAGCGGGGCAAGCTATAATTCACCCCTCCACTTT
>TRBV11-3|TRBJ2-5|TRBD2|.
CASSFSSGGPQETQYF
TGTGCCAGCAGCTTCTCTAGCGGGGGCCCTCAAGAGACCCAGTACTTC
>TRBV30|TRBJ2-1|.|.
CAWSRRITYNEQFF
TGTGCCTGGAGTCGGAGGATCACCTACAATGAGCAGTTCTTC
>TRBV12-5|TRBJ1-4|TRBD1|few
CASGNPRQGLSEKLFF
TGTGCTAGTGGCAACCCGAGACAGGGACTGAGCGAAAAACTGTTTTTT